This TCR beta chain was retrieved from a study of T cell responses to AZD1222 COVID-19 vaccine (dated by TCRdb to the early 2020s). For the wider study: A total of about 250 trial participants underwent TCR sequencing, of whom around 210 had received two doses of AZD1222 and some 25 had received two doses of the MenACWY control vaccine. Trial participants were enrolled by age into 18-55, 56-69 and 70-plus year subgroups, with roughly 160, 29 and 62 TCR-sequenced participants respectively. The study at large found these results: A significant rise in spike-specific TCR breadth and depth was observed after two AZD1222 doses relative to day 0 and relative to MenACWY recipients. The 56-69-year group was small, and its depth increase did not reach significance, likely because of low power. No day 14 peak-response samples were available, so repertoires were characterized only after the peak T cell response. CD4 TCRs associated with the vaccine covered the entire spike protein, and the dominant responses were in regions 160-218 and 743-854. Reportedly, almost half of the unique spike-specific TCRs recognized epitopes lying outside the regions that are mutated in the B.1.351 and B.1.1.7 variants. Conclusions about previously exposed vaccinees are limited, since just 6 or 7 AZD1222 recipients were seropositive for SARS-CoV-2 at baseline. Participants were mostly white British, with more females than males. The authors suggested clonal diversity may have been underestimated.

Concerning this clone itself: The specificity of this receptor is unknown. No base qualities exist here, and no much larger clone lies one base off it.

The CDR3 regions of human TCRbeta chains were subjected to immunosequencing. In the authors' own workflow: TCRs in the repertoires were matched against a reference library of SARS-CoV-2-specific TCRs that had been generated with the MIRA antigen-specificity platform. Breadth was defined as the fraction of unique TCRs that were SARS-CoV-2-associated, and depth was defined as the fraction of total T cells that were SARS-CoV-2-associated. Each spike-specific TCR was assigned to its reactive spike region and to a CD4 or CD8 class using the MIRA data. Log10-transformed breadth and depth values were compared by one-way ANOVA with Sidak's multiple comparisons tests. TCRdb mirrors the immuneACCESS table, restricted to in-frame sequences. Some clones are absent from its copies; in checked studies, under half trace to an unresolved V gene, and the reason for the others is unknown. The V and J calls and the clone size are those of that table, but D and trimming were determined from the DNA. The sample includes around 150,000 clones, with roughly nine tenths observed a single time. Roughly 7.6% of the sample is held by the ten biggest clonotypes.

The time point label here, explained by the study, means: about 28 days (+/-7) after the second vaccine dose. This specimen's treatment or condition label, per the study, means: meningococcal conjugate vaccine given as trial control. Vaccinee samples were obtained from the UK trials COV001 and COV002, which included a single-blind randomized controlled phase 2/3 trial of AZD1222 (ChAdOx1 nCoV-19) in healthy adults. For TCRbeta chain sequencing, PBMC samples were collected from trial participants at day 0 and at day 28 after the second dose. The sequences come from peripheral blood, collected 28 days after the second dose of the MenACWY control vaccine. The sequence derives from an adult who received the MenACWY meningococcal vaccine as a control.

The DNA sequence is as follows: TGTGCCAGCAGCTTAGAGGGGTATACGGGACAGGCAATGGGGAACACTGAAGCTTTCTTT. It translates to CASSLEGYTGQAMGNTEAFF. Here the chain combines TRBV7-8 and TRBJ1-1; TRBD1 agrees with 8 junctional bases. Sequences SGHVS (CDR1) and FQNEAQ (CDR2) are obtained from the germline V gene. The CDR3 starts with the cysteine, ends with the phenylalanine, and has 20 residues. This entry keeps only the CDR3 DNA: 60 bases, framed from base 1. Germline trimming: 1 base from V, 1 base from J; junction bases outside gene matches: 17.